A selection of T cell receptor beta chains follows, all from one sample in a study of CD8+ T cells in alopecia areata. The table came from immunoSEQ multiplex PCR; TCRdb's copy has only in-frame clones and leaves some out. The sample shows around 150,000 clones, 50% to 65% of them seen only once. The source was CD4+ T cells sorted from blood, collected at week 24, from a patient treated with tofacitinib. Source of these receptors: a human donor with alopecia areata. The CDR3 runs from the conserved cysteine through the conserved F or W. Each record gives: clone size, D gene, J gene, V gene, CDR3 DNA, CDR3 protein. A D gene is named only where the DNA matches it firmly. Clone size is stated in some rows and not others, as once, few, many or a class when expanded.

>-|-|TRBJ1-1|TRBV7-2
TGTGCCAGCTTTAACCCAGGGGCTGAAGCTTTCTTT
CASFNPGAEAFF
>-|-|TRBJ2-2|TRBV20-1
TGCAGTGTGCAGGACACCGGGGAACTGTTTTTT
CSVQDTGELFF
>-|TRBD1|TRBJ1-1|TRBV30
TGTGCCTGGAACCTTAAAACAGGGGGCAACACTGAAGCTTTCTTT
CAWNLKTGGNTEAFF
>-|TRBD1|TRBJ1-2|TRBV6-5
TGTGCCAGCAGTGTAGACAGGGCAATCTATGGCTACACCTTC
CASSVDRAIYGYTF
>once|-|TRBJ2-2|TRBV11-2
TGTGCCAGCAGCTCCGTAGCTGGCACCGGGGAGCTGTTTTTT
CASSSVAGTGELFF
>-|-|TRBJ2-5|TRBV2
TGTGCCAGCAGTTGGGCTACTCAAGAGACCCAGTACTTC
CASSWATQETQYF
>-|TRBD2|TRBJ2-2|TRBV6-5
TGTGCCAGCAGGACCCGTGGGAGGGGCACCGGGGAGCTGTTTTTT
CASRTRGRGTGELFF
>-|-|TRBJ1-5|TRBV4-1
TGCGCCAGCAGCCAAGATCAGATTAATCAGCCCCAGCATTTT
CASSQDQINQPQHF
>-|TRBD1|TRBJ1-1|TRBV5-6
TGTGCCAGCAGCTCTGGATGGGGGACAGCCTACACTGAAGCTTTCTTT
CASSSGWGTAYTEAFF
>many|TRBD1|TRBJ1-2|TRBV4-1
TGCGCCAGCAGCCAAGATCCAGGGGGCTGGTATGGCTACACCTTC
CASSQDPGGWYGYTF
>-|-|TRBJ2-5|TRBV5-4
TGTGCCAGCAGCTTGGAGGGCCGTTGGGAGACCCAGTACTTC
CASSLEGRWETQYF
>-|-|TRBJ2-1|TRBV29-1
TGCAGCGTTGTTGGACTATCATACAATGAGCAGTTCTTC
CSVVGLSYNEQFF
>few|-|TRBJ2-3|TRBV5-1
TGCGCCAGCAGCTTGGCCACGGGGACTCGAGATACGCAGTATTTT
CASSLATGTRDTQYF
>-|-|TRBJ2-1|TRBV30
TGTGCCTGGAGTGTAATAGGGAATGAGCAGTTCTTC
CAWSVIGNEQFF
>-|-|TRBJ2-1|TRBV6-6
TGTGCCAGCAGTTACCGTGCGGGGAGCGACAATGAGCAGTTCTTC
CASSYRAGSDNEQFF
>-|-|TRBJ2-1|TRBV4-2
TGTGCCAGCAGCCAGATGACGGGGGGCACCTACAATGAGCAGTTCTTC
CASSQMTGGTYNEQFF
>-|-|TRBJ2-1|TRBV5-1
TGCGCCAGCAGCCTAGGGACTTATAATGAGCAGTTCTTC
CASSLGTYNEQFF
>few|-|TRBJ1-6|TRBV2
TGTGCCAGCAAGAAGGAGGATACCTATAATTCACCCCTCCACTTT
CASKKEDTYNSPLHF
>few|-|TRBJ1-1|TRBV6-1
TGTGCCAGCAGTGAACTCGGGTTCATGAACACTGAAGCTTTCTTT
CASSELGFMNTEAFF
>-|-|TRBJ1-3|TRBV7-6
TGTGCCAGCAGCCCACACTCTGGAAACACCATATATTTT
CASSPHSGNTIYF
>-|-|TRBJ1-1|TRBV5-6
TGTGCCAGCAGCTTCTTTAGGGGCACTGAAGCTTTCTTT
CASSFFRGTEAFF
>-|-|TRBJ2-1|TRBV6-1
TGTGCCAGCAGTGTTAGGATTGAGCAGTTCTTC
CASSVRIEQFF
>-|-|TRBJ1-1|TRBV9
TGTGTCAGCAGTGGAGAGGGGGGCCGGAACACTGAAGCTTTCTTT
CVSSGEGGRNTEAFF
>few|-|TRBJ1-1|TRBV20-1
TGCAGTGCTAGAGGGGACACTGAAGCTTTCTTT
CSARGDTEAFF
>few|-|TRBJ2-4|TRBV20-1
TGCAGTGCTAGAGACCCCACCATTCAGTACTTC
CSARDPTIQYF
>few|TRBD1|TRBJ1-6|TRBV14
TGTGCCAGCAGCCAAGGACAGGGAGCTAATTCACCCCTCCACTTT
CASSQGQGANSPLHF
>-|-|TRBJ1-2|TRBV23-1
TGCGCCAGGAGTCGAGGGCCTAACTATGGCTACACCTTC
CARSRGPNYGYTF
>-|-|TRBJ1-6|TRBV30
TGTGCCTGGAGTAGGGGACACCTCCACTTT
CAWSRGHLHF
>-|-|TRBJ2-7|TRBV2
TGTGCCAGCAGGGTCCAGACAGTCCCCTCGATCGACGAGCAGTACTTC
CASRVQTVPSIDEQYF
>few|TRBD1|TRBJ1-2|TRBV29-1
TGCAGCGTTCGACAGGGAGGGTCCTATGGCTACACCTTC
CSVRQGGSYGYTF
>-|-|TRBJ2-1|TRBV5-1
TGCGCCAGCAGCTTGTCACAAGCCAATGAGCAGTTCTTC
CASSLSQANEQFF